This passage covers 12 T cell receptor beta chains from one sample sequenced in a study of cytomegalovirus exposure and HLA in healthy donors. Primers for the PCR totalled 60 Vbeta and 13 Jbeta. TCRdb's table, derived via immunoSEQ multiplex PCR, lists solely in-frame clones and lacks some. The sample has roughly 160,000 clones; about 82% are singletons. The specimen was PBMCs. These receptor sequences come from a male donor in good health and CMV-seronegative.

The CDR3 sequence: CASGRGAPSARYEQYF. CDR3 nucleotide sequence: TGCGCCAGCGGGAGGGGCGCTCCCTCGGCTCGCTACGAGCAGTACTTC. J is TRBJ2-7 and V is TRBV5-1; 7 positions agree with TRBD2. This CDR3 comprises 16 residues. Germline trimming cut 7 bases from V and 3 bases from J; bases unmatched to any gene: 16. Germline loops: CDR1 SGHRS, CDR2 YFSETQ.

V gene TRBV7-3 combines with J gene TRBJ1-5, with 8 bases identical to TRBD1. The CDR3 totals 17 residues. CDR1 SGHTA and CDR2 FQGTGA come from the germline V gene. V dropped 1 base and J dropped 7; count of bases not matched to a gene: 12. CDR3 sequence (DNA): TGTGCCAGCAGCTTAAAAAAAAAGGACAGGGAAGGCCAGCCCCAGCATTTT. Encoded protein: CASSLKKKDREGQPQHF.

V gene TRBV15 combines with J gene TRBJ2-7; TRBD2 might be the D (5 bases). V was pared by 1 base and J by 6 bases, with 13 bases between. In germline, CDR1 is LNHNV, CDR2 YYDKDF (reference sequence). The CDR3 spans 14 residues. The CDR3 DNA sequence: TGTGCCACCAGCAGAGGGGAGTTCGGACGCGAGCAGTACTTC. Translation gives CATSRGEFGREQYF.

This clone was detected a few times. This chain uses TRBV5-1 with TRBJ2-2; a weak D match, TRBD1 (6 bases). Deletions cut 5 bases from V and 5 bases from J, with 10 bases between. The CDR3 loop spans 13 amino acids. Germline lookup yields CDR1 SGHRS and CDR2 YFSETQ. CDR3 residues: CASRLQGTGELFF. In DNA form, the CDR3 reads TGCGCCAGCAGGCTCCAGGGGACCGGGGAGCTGTTTTTT.

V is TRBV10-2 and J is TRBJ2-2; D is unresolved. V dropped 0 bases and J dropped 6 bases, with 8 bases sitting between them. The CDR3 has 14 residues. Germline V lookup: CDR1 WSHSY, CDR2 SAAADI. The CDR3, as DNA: TGCGCCAGCAGTGAGTCCCTGGGCTCCGGGGAGCTGTTTTTT. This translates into CASSESLGSGELFF.

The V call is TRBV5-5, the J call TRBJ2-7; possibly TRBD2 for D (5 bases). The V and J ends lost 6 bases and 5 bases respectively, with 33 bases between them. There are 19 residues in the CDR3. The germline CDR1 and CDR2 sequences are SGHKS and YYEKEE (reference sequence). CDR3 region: CASNPIFSHGVALANEQYF. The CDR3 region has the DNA TGTGCCAGCAACCCAATTTTTAGTCATGGGGTAGCGCTGGCGAACGAGCAGTACTTC.

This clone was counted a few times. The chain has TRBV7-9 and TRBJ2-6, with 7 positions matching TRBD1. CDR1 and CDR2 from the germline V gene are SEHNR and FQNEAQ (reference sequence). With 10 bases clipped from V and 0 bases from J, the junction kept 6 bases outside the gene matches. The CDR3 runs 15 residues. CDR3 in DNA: TGTGCCAAAGGGGGCAGCAGCTCTGGGGCCAACGTCCTGACTTTC. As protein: CAKGGSSSGANVLTF.

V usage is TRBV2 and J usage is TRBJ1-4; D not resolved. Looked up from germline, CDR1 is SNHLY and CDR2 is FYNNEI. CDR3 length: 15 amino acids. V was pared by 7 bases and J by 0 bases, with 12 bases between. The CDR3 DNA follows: TGTGCCAGCAACAGTCAGACACCAACTAATGAAAAACTGTTTTTT. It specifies CASNSQTPTNEKLFF.

CDR3 region: CASSVGLGGRTDTQYF. In nucleotides, the CDR3 is TGTGCCAGCAGCGTAGGGCTGGGCGGGCGGACAGATACGCAGTATTTT. The chain links TRBV9 to TRBJ2-3; possible D gene TRBD2, 5 bases. This CDR3 has 16 amino acids. Trimming pared 0 bases from V and 3 bases from J, leaving 14 bases between. Germline-derived CDR1 and CDR2 are SGDLS and YYNGEE.

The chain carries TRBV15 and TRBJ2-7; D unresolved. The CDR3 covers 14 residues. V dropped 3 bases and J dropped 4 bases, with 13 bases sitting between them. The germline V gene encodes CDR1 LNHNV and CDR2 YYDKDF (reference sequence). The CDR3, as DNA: TGTGCCACCAGCAGCGAACCCAGGTCTTACGAGCAGTACTTC. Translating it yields CATSSEPRSYEQYF.

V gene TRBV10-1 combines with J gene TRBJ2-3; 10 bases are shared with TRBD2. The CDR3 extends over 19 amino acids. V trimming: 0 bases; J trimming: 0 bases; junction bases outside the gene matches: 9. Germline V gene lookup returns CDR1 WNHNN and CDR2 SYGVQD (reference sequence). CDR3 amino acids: CASSESAALAGESTDTQYF. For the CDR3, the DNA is TGCGCCAGCAGTGAGTCGGCTGCTCTAGCGGGAGAAAGCACAGATACGCAGTATTTT.

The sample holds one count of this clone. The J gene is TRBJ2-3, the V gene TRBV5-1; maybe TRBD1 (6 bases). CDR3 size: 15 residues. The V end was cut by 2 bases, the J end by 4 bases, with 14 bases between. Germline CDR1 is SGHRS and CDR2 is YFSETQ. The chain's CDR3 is CASSLQGNGPDTQYF. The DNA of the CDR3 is TGCGCCAGCAGCTTACAGGGAAACGGCCCAGATACGCAGTATTTT.